Each of the 22 T cell receptor beta chains below was sequenced from the same sample in a study of response to subunit inactivated influenza vaccine. Via MiXCR, TCRdb re-called the RT-PCR reads, giving one row per CDR3 protein. The sample lists fewer than 800,000 distinct CDR3 sequences, around a sixth occurring once. The sample was PBMCs from blood, taken 11 to 12 days after vaccination. These TCRs come from a man aged 45-65 years who received an inactivated influenza vaccine.

J is TRBJ2-7 and V is TRBV7-6, with D tentatively TRBD1 or TRBD2 (5 bases each). Germline CDR1 and CDR2: SGHVS and FNYEAQ. The CDR3 contains 14 residues. V shed 1 base and J shed 2 bases, with 9 bases lying between them. The CDR3, as DNA: TGTGCCAGCAGCTTAGTTGAGGGACCCTACGAGCAGTACTTC. This encodes CASSLVEGPYEQYF.

This clonotype has more than one count but fewer than ten. The rearrangement links TRBV7-9 to TRBJ2-7, with TRBD1 identical over 7 bases. Unmatched junction bases numbered 9, after V lost 5 bases and J lost 5 bases. Germline assignment: CDR1 SEHNR and CDR2 FQNEAQ (reference sequence). This CDR3 comprises 14 residues. CDR3 loop: CASSQTYDRDEQYF. In nucleotides, the CDR3 is TGTGCCAGCAGCCAGACCTACGACAGGGACGAGCAGTACTTC.

This chain joins TRBV6-2 or TRBV6-3 and TRBJ2-5, with D perhaps being TRBD1 or TRBD2 (5 bases each). V was trimmed by 2 bases and J by 4 bases, leaving 14 bases between them. This CDR3 is built from 15 residues. CDR1 MNHEY and CDR2 SVGEGT come from the germline V gene. CDR3 bases: TGTGCCAGCAGTTACGGGCAGGGAGTCCTAGAGACCCAGTACTTC. Encoded protein: CASSYGQGVLETQYF.

The chain recombines TRBV20-1 with TRBJ2-7; tentative D call: TRBD1 (6 bases). V was clipped by 5 bases and J by 0 bases, with 11 bases between them. This CDR3 comprises 13 residues. Germline V gene data show CDR1 as DFQATT and CDR2 as SNEGSKA (reference sequence). The DNA of the CDR3 is TGCAGTGCTTATACAGGGAACTCCTACGAGCAGTACTTC. This gives the protein CSAYTGNSYEQYF.

This clonotype has only one observation. Relative to the germline gene, one junction end is altered; a read error may explain this. The chain combines TRBV12-3 or TRBV12-4 with TRBJ2-4; tentatively, D is TRBD1 or TRBD2 (5 bases each). The CDR3 contains 18 residues. This CDR3 reads CARSFGSHYGAAKNIQYF. The DNA of the CDR3 is TGTGCCCGCAGTTTTGGGAGTCACTATGGGGCGGCCAAAAACATTCAGTACTTC.

The rearrangement links TRBV5-6 to TRBJ1-2; D may be TRBD1 (5 bases). This CDR3 has 15 residues. The V gene's germline CDR1 is SGHDT and CDR2 YYEEEE. The V end lost 3 bases, the J end lost 8 bases, and 20 bases lay between the germline ends. CDR3 residues: CASSSVGDPIRGYTF. Written as DNA, the CDR3 is TGTGCCAGCAGCTCAGTAGGGGACCCCATTCGAGGCTACACCTTC.

This clonotype has ten or more counts. The CDR3 DNA sequence: TGCGCCAGCAGCTTGGCAGGGGGCACCTACTACAATGAGCAGTTCTTC. Translating gives CASSLAGGTYYNEQFF. J is TRBJ2-1 and V is TRBV5-1; 8 bases fit TRBD1. Germline loops: CDR1 SGHRS, CDR2 YFSETQ. The CDR3 is made up of 16 amino acids. V lost 0 bases and J lost 3; bases outside the gene matches: 5.

This clonotype has just a few counts. The J gene is TRBJ1-1, the V gene TRBV20-1, with a tentative D call TRBD1 (5 bases). V lost 4 bases, J lost 5 bases, and 17 bases lay in between. Germline lookup yields CDR1 DFQATT and CDR2 SNEGSKA (reference sequence). CDR3 length: 14 amino acids. CDR3 residues: CSATGTPSGTEAFF. The CDR3 DNA reads TGCAGTGCTACCGGGACCCCCTCCGGGACTGAAGCTTTCTTT.

The CDR3 protein is CASRRTGTPNTGELFF. CDR3 bases: TGTGCCAGCAGAAGAACCGGGACGCCGAACACCGGGGAGCTGTTTTTT. The V call is TRBV11-2, the J call TRBJ2-2; either TRBD1 or TRBD2 may supply D (5 bases each). This CDR3 has 16 amino acids. Per germline, CDR1 SGHAT and CDR2 FQNNGV. V was shortened by 6 bases and J by 0 bases, with 14 bases between the two germline ends.

The V and J genes are TRBV7-2 and TRBJ2-1; D possibly matches TRBD1 or TRBD2 (5 bases each). From germline, CDR1 is SGHTA and CDR2 FQGNSA. CDR3 length equals 16 residues. V was pared by 5 bases and J by 3 bases, with 17 bases between. CDR3 protein: CASSTTSGTYYNEQFF. CDR3 bases: TGTGCCAGCAGCACCACCTCCGGGACCTACTACAATGAGCAGTTCTTC.

The V call is TRBV20-1, the J call TRBJ2-1, with TRBD2 matching 7 bases. The CDR3 sequence is 14 residues long. Germline CDR1 is DFQATT and CDR2 is SNEGSKA (reference sequence). With 4 bases clipped from V and 6 bases from J, the junction kept 9 bases outside the gene matches. The DNA for the CDR3 is TGCAGTGCTATCGATGGACTAGTTCGCAATGAGCAGTTCTTC. Translated, it gives CSAIDGLVRNEQFF.

The genes are TRBV4-2 and TRBJ2-3, with 8 bases that match TRBD2. With V trimmed by 2 bases and J by 6 bases, 7 bases remained unmatched. The CDR3 extends over 15 amino acids. The V gene's germline CDR1 is LGHNA and CDR2 YNFKEQ. CDR3 sequence: CASSQRSGGGDTQYF. CDR3 sequence (DNA): TGTGCCAGCAGCCAACGGTCGGGAGGGGGTGATACGCAGTATTTT.

This clonotype was recorded a few times. DNA for the CDR3: TGCGCCAGCAGCCAAGAGGTTCGGGGACGGAACACTGAAGCTTTCTTT. This codes for CASSQEVRGRNTEAFF. The chain recombines TRBV4-3 with TRBJ1-1; D perhaps matches TRBD1 (5 bases). Per the germline V gene, CDR1 is LGHNA and CDR2 is YSLEER. The V gene lost 0 bases and the J gene lost 1 base, with 12 bases spanning the gap. This CDR3 comprises 16 residues.

This clonotype was observed a handful of times. The chain carries TRBV10-3 and TRBJ2-4; the D call may be TRBD1 or TRBD2 (5 bases each). There are 13 residues in the CDR3. Trimming pared 3 bases from V and 6 bases from J, leaving 9 bases between. Germline CDR1 ENHRY, CDR2 SYGVKD. The CDR3 region has the DNA TGTGCCATCAGTGACGGGGCAACAAACATTCAGTACTTC. Translated: CAISDGATNIQYF.

The table lists this clonotype with a few counts. This chain connects TRBV5-6 to TRBJ2-1; the D gene is possibly TRBD1 (6 bases). Germline CDR1 reads SGHDT; CDR2 reads YYEEEE. This CDR3 region has 15 residues. V was trimmed by 4 bases and J by 9 bases, leaving 20 bases between them. The CDR3 here is CASSAGQRSFFEQFF. The CDR3 DNA sequence: TGTGCCAGCAGCGCCGGACAGCGGTCCTTTTTTGAGCAGTTCTTC.

On this clonotype: This clone may be a read error of a much larger clone one base away. The V call is TRBV5-6, the J call TRBJ2-7, with D unclear. Germline V lookup: CDR1 SGHDT, CDR2 YYEEEE. This CDR3 has 16 residues. Here the CDR3 DNA reads TGTGCCATCAGCTTGGGTTTTCGGACGAACACCTACGAGCAGTACTTC. It yields the protein CAISLGFRTNTYEQYF.

This clonotype was seen more than once but under ten times. The chain combines TRBV9 with TRBJ1-4; a possible D gene is TRBD1 (5 bases). V was shortened by 4 bases and J by 5 bases, with 18 bases between the two germline ends. Germline CDR1 and CDR2: SGDLS and YYNGEE. The CDR3 length is 16 residues. The CDR3 region is CASSRASVTENEKLFF. Written as DNA, the CDR3 is TGTGCCAGCAGCCGGGCCTCGGTGACAGAAAATGAAAAACTGTTTTTT.

This clonotype has ten or more counts. V usage is TRBV29-1 and J usage is TRBJ2-1, with 12 bases fitting TRBD2. V lost 4 bases to trimming and J lost 6 bases; unmatched junction nucleotides: 10. The CDR3 spans 16 residues. Germline CDR1 is SQVTM and CDR2 is ANQGSEA. CDR3 nucleotides: TGCAGCGTTGGGGACCTAGCGGGAGGGACTCGCAATGAGCAGTTCTTC. Translating gives CSVGDLAGGTRNEQFF.

The rearrangement links TRBV5-6 to TRBJ2-7; TRBD1 matches at 7 bases. The V segment lost 1 base and the J segment 2 bases; nucleotides outside the gene matches: 9. Germline lookup yields CDR1 SGHDT and CDR2 YYEEEE. The CDR3 runs to 16 residues. For the CDR3, the DNA is TGTGCCAGCAGCTTGCTGAGGGGGCATGGAGCCTACGAGCAGTACTTC. Protein sequence: CASSLLRGHGAYEQYF.

The V gene is TRBV11-1, the J gene TRBJ2-3, with 9 bases identical to TRBD2. The CDR3 is 18 residues long. The J segment lost 5 bases and the V segment lost 2 bases, leaving 14 bases of the junction unmatched. CDR1 is SGHAT and CDR2 is FQDESV in the germline V gene (reference sequence). The CDR3 DNA follows: TGTGCCAGCAGCTTAATCGTCCTAGGCGGGAGGGCCCAAGATACGCAGTATTTT. Its translation is CASSLIVLGGRAQDTQYF.

This clonotype was detected only a few times. The J gene is TRBJ1-5, the V gene TRBV12-3 or TRBV12-4; D is perhaps TRBD1 (5 bases). The CDR3 spans 13 residues. The V end lost 8 bases, the J end lost 9 bases, and 17 bases lay between the germline ends. The CDR3 sequence: CASGHSGLGPQHF. In nucleotides, the CDR3 is TGTGCCAGCGGACACTCGGGCCTCGGGCCCCAGCATTTT.

The chain joins TRBV14 to TRBJ2-1; 9 positions agree with TRBD2. There are 16 residues in the CDR3. The V gene end was trimmed by 0 bases and the J gene end by 5 bases; junction bases not matched to a gene: 5. The germline gives CDR1 SGHDN, CDR2 FVKESK. For the CDR3, the DNA is TGTGCCAGCAGCCAAGACGGCAGACTAGCGGACAATGAGCAGTTCTTC. It yields the protein CASSQDGRLADNEQFF.